This TCR beta chain was captured in a study of T cell responses to AZD1222 COVID-19 vaccine. Germline V gene lookup returns CDR1 SQVTM and CDR2 ANQGSEA. Trimming removed 6 bases from V and 4 bases from J; junction bases left unmatched: 7. CDR3 length: 14 amino acids. Here immunoSEQ multiplex PCR was the method, and the copy in TCRdb shows in-frame clones only, minus some. The sample lists around 140,000 clones; just over 90% were seen once. Specimen: peripheral blood, collected on day 0 of AZD1222 vaccination. The receptor was isolated from an adult in good health. The chain links TRBV29-1 to TRBJ2-1; 9 positions match TRBD2. The CDR3 is CSVDPGLAYNEQFF. The CDR3 region has the DNA TGCAGCGTGGATCCGGGACTAGCATACAATGAGCAGTTCTTC.